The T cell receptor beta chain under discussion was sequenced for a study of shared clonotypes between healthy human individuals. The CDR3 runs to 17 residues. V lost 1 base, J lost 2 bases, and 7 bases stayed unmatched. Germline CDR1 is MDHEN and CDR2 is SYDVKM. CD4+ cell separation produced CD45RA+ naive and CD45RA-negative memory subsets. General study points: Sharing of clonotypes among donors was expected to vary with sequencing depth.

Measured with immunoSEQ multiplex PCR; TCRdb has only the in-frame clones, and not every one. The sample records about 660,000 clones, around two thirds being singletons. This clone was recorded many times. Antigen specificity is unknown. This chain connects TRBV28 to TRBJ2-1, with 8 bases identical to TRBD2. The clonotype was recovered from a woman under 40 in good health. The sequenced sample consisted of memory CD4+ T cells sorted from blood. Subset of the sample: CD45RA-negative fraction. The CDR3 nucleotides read TGTGCCAGCAGTTTATTAGGGACTAGAGGGACCTACAATGAGCAGTTCTTC. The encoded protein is CASSLLGTRGTYNEQFF. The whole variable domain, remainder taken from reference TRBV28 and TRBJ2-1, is DVKVTQSSRYLVKRTGEKVFLECVQDMDHENMFWYRQDPGLGLRLIYFSYDVKMKEKGDIPEGYSVSREKKERFSLILESASTNQTSMYLCASSLLGTRGTYNEQFFGPGTRLTVL.